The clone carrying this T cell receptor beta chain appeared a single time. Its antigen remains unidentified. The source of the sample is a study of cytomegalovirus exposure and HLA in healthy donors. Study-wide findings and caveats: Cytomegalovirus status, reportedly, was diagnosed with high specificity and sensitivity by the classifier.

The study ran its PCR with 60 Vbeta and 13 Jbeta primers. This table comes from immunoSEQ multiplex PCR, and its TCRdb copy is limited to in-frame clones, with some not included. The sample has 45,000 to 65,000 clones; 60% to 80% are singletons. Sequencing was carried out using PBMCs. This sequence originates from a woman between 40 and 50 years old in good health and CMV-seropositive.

CDR3 bases: TGTGCCAGCAGCCCCAAGCGGGGACACCTGAATGAAAAACTGTTTTTT. Encoded protein: CASSPKRGHLNEKLFF. The chain joins TRBV7-8 to TRBJ1-4; D perhaps matches TRBD1 (6 bases). The CDR3 consists of 16 residues. Germline CDR1 SGHVS, CDR2 FQNEAQ. V was shortened by 5 bases and J by 5 bases, with 18 bases between the two germline ends.